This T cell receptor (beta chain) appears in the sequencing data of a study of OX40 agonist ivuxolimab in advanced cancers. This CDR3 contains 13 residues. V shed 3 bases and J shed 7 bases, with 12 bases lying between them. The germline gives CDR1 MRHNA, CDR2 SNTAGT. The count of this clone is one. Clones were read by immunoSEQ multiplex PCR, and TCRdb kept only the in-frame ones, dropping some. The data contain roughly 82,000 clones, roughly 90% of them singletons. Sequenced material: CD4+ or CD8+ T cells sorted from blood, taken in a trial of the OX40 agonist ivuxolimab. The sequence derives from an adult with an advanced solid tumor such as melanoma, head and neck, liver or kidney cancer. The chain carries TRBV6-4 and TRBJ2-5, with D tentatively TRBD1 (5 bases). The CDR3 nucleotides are TGTGCCAGCAGTGAAACCCTTGGGGCGACCCAGTACTTC. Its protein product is CASSETLGATQYF.